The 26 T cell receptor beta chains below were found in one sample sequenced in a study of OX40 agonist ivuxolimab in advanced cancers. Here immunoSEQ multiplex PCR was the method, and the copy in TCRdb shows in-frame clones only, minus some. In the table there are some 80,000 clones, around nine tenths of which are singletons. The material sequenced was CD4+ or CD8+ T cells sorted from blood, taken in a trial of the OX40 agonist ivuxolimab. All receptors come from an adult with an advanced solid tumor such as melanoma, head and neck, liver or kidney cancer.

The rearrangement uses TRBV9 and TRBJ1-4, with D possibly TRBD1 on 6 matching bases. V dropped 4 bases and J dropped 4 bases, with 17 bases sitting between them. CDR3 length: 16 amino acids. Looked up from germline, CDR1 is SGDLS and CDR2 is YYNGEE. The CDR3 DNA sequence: TGTGCCAGCAGCAAGGGACAACAAGGAGGTAATGAAAAACTGTTTTTT. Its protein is CASSKGQQGGNEKLFF.

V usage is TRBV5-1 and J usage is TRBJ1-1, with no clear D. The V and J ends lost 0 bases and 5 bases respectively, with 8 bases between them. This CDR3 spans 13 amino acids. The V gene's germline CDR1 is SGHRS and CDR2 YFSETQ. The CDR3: CASSLEARTEAFF. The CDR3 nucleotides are TGCGCCAGCAGCTTGGAAGCGAGGACTGAAGCTTTCTTT.

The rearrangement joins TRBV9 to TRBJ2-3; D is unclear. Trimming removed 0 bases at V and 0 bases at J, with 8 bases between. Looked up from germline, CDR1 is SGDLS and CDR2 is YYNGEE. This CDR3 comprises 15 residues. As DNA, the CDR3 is TGTGCCAGCAGCGTAGGGTCCCACAGCACAGATACGCAGTATTTT. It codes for CASSVGSHSTDTQYF.

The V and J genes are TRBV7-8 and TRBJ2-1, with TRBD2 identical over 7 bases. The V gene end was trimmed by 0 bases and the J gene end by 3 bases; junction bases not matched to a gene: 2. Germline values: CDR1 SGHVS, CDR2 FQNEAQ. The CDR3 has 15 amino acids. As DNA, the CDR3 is TGTGCCAGCAGCTTAGCGGGAGGGATCTACAATGAGCAGTTCTTC. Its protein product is CASSLAGGIYNEQFF.

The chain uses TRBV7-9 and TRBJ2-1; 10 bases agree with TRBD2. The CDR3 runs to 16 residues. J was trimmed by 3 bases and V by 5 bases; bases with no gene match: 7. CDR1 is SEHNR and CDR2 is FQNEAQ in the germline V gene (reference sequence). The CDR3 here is CASSASGSRVYNEQFF. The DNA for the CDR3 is TGTGCCAGCAGCGCTAGCGGGAGTCGGGTCTACAATGAGCAGTTCTTC.

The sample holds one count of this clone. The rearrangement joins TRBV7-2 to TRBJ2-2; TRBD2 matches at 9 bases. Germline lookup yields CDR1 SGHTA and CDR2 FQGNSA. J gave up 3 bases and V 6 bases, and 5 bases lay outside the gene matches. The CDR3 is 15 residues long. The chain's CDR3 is CASRSAGGYTGELFF. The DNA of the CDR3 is TGTGCCAGCAGGTCAGCGGGGGGCTACACCGGGGAGCTGTTTTTT. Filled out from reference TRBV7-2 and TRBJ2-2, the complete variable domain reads GAGVSQSPSNKVTEKGKDVELRCDPISGHTALYWYRQSLGQGLEFLIYFQGNSAPDKSGLPSDRFSAERTGGSVSTLTIQRTQQEDSAVYLCASRSAGGYTGELFFGEGSRLTVL.

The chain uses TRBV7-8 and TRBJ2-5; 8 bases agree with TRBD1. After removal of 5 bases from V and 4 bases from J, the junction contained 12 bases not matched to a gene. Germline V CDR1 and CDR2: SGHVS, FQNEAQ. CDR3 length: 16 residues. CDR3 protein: CASSPGVAGGPETQYF. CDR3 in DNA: TGTGCCAGCAGCCCCGGAGTAGCAGGGGGCCCAGAGACCCAGTACTTC.

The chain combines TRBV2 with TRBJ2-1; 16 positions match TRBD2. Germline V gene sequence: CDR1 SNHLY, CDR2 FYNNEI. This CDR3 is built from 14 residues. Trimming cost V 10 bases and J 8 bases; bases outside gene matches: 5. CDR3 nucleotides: TGTGCCACCGGGGGGACTAGCGGGAGGGATGAGCAGTTCTTC. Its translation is CATGGTSGRDEQFF. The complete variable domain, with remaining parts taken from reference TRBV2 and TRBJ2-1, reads EPEVTQTPSHQVTQMGQEVILRCVPISNHLYFYWYRQILGQKVEFLVSFYNNEISEKSEIFDDQFSVERPDGSNFTLKIRSTKLEDSAMYFCATGGTSGRDEQFFGPGTRLTVL.

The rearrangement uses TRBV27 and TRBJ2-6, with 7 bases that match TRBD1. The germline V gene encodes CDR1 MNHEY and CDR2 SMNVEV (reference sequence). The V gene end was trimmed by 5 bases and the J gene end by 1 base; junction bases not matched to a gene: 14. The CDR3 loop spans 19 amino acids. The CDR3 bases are TGTGCCAGCAGTCTTCGCAGGACAGGTTCCATGTCTGGGGCCAACGTCCTGACTTTC. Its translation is CASSLRRTGSMSGANVLTF.

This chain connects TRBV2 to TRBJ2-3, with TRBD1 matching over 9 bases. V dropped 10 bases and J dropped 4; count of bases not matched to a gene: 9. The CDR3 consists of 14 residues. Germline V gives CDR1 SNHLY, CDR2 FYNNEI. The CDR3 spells CATGQGRTSDTQYF. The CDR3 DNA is TGTGCCACAGGACAGGGGAGGACATCAGATACGCAGTATTTT.

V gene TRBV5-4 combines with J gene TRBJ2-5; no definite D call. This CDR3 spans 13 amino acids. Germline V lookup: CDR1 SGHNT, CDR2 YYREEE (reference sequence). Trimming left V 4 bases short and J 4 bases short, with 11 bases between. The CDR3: CASSPVRSETQYF. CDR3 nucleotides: TGTGCCAGCAGCCCGGTGCGTTCAGAGACCCAGTACTTC.

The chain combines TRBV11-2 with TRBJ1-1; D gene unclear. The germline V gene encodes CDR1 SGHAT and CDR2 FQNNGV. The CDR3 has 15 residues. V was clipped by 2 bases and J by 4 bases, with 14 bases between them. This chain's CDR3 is CASSLIPSGATEAFF. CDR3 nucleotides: TGTGCCAGCAGCTTAATTCCATCGGGAGCCACTGAAGCTTTCTTT. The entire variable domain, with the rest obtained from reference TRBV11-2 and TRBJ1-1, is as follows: EAGVAQSPRYKIIEKRQSVAFWCNPISGHATLYWYQQILGQGPKLLIQFQNNGVVDDSQLPKDRFSAERLKGVDSTLKIQPAKLEDSAVYLCASSLIPSGATEAFFGQGTRLTVV.

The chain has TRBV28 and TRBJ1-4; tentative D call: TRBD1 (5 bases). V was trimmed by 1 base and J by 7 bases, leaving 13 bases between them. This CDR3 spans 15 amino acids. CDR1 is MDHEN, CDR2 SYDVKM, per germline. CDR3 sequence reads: CASSLLSGGGEKLFF. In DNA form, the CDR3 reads TGTGCCAGCAGTTTATTGTCCGGGGGGGGTGAAAAACTGTTTTTT.

The CDR3 sequence: CASTGGGGGYEQFF. CDR3 nucleotide sequence: TGTGCCAGCACCGGGGGCGGGGGAGGTTATGAGCAGTTCTTC. This chain connects TRBV28 to TRBJ2-1; tentative D call: TRBD2 (7 bases). Trimming took 7 bases from V and 8 from J, leaving 18 bases between them. There are 14 residues in the CDR3. Germline CDR1 reads MDHEN; CDR2 reads SYDVKM.

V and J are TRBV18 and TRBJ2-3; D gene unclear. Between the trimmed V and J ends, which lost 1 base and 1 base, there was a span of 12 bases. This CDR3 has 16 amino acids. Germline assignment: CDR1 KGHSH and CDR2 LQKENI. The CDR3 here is CASSPRLGQGTDTQYF. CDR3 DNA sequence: TGTGCCAGCTCACCACGCCTGGGCCAGGGCACAGATACGCAGTATTTT.

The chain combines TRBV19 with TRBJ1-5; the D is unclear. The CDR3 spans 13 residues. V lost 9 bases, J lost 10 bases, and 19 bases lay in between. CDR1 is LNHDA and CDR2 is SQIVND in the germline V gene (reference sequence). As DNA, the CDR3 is TGTGCCAGCCTTGGGAGTTCCCTCACTCCCCAGCATTTT. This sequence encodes CASLGSSLTPQHF.

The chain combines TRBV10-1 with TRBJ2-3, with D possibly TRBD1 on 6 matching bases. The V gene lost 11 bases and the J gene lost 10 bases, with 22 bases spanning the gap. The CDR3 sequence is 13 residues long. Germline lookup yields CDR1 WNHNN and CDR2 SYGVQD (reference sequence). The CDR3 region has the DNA TGCGCCTCGCGGTCCGGGACACAACGTTCGCAGTATTTT. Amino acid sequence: CASRSGTQRSQYF.

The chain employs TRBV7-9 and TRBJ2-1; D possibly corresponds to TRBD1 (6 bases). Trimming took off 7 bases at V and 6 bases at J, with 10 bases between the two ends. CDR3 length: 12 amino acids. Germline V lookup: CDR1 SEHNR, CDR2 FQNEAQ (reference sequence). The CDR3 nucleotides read TGTGCCAGCATCCAAGGGGGCAATGAGCAGTTCTTC. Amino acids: CASIQGGNEQFF.

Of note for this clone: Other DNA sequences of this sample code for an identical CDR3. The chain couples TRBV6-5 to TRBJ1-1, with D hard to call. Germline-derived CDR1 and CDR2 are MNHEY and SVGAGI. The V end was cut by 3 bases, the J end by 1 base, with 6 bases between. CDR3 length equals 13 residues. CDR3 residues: CASSYWGNTEAFF. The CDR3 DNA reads TGTGCCAGCAGTTATTGGGGGAACACTGAAGCTTTCTTT.

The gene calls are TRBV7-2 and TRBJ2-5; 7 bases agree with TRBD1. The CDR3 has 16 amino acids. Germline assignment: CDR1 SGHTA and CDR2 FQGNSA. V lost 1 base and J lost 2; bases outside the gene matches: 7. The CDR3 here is CASSLGGGSGQETQYF. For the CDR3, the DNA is TGTGCCAGCAGCTTAGGAGGGGGCAGTGGTCAAGAGACCCAGTACTTC.

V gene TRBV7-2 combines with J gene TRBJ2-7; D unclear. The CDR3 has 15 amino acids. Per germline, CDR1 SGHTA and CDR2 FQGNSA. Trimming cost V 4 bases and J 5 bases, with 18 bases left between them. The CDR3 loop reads CASSSLKTPIHEQYV. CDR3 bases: TGTGCCAGCAGCTCCCTCAAGACACCTATCCACGAGCAGTACGTC.

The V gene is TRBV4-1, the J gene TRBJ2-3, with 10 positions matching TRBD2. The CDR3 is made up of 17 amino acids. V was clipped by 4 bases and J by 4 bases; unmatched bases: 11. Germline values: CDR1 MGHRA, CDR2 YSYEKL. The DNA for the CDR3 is TGCGCCAGCAGCCGTTACACTAGCGGGACTTCTTCAGATACGCAGTATTTT. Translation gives CASSRYTSGTSSDTQYF.

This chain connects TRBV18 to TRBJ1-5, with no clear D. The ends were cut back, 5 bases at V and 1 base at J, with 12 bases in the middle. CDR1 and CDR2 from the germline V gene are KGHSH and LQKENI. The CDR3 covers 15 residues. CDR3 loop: CASSVERGSNQPQHF. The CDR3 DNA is TGTGCCAGCTCAGTGGAAAGAGGGAGCAATCAGCCCCAGCATTTT.

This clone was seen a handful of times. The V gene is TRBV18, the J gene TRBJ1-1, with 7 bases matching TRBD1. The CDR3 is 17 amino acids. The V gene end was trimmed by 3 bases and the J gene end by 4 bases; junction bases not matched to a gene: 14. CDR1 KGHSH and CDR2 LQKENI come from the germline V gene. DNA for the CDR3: TGTGCCAGCTCACCTTCCGGACAGGTGGCCGTGAGCACTGAAGCTTTCTTT. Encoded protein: CASSPSGQVAVSTEAFF.

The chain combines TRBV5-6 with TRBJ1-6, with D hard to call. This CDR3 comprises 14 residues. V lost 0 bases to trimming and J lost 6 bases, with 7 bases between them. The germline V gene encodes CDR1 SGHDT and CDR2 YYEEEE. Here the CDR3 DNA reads TGTGCCAGCAGCTTGGGAGGTTTTAATTCACCCCTCCACTTT. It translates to CASSLGGFNSPLHF.

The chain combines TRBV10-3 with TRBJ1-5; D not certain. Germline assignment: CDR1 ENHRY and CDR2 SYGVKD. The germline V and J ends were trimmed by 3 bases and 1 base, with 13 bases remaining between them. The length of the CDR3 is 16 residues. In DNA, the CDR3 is TGTGCCATCAGTGATTGGCCGGGTGGCAGCAATCAGCCCCAGCATTTT. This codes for CAISDWPGGSNQPQHF.